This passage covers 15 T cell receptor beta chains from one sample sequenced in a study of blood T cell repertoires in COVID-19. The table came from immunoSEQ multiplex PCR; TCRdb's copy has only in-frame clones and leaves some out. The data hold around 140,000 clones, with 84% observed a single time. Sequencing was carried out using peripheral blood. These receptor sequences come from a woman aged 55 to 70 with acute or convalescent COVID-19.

As DNA, the CDR3 is TGTGCCAGCAGCCAAGAAGCCCTTACAGATACGCAGTATTTT. This translates into CASSQEALTDTQYF. V is TRBV4-2 and J is TRBJ2-3; D not resolved. This CDR3 is 14 amino acids long. V gave up 0 bases and J gave up 3 bases, with 7 bases separating them. Germline assignment: CDR1 LGHNA and CDR2 YNFKEQ.

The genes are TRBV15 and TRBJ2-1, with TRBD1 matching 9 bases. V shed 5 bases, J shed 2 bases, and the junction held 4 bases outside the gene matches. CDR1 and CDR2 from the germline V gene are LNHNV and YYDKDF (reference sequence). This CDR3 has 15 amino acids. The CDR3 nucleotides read TGTGCCACCAGCCCGGACAGGGGTACCTACAATGAGCAGTTCTTC. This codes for CATSPDRGTYNEQFF.

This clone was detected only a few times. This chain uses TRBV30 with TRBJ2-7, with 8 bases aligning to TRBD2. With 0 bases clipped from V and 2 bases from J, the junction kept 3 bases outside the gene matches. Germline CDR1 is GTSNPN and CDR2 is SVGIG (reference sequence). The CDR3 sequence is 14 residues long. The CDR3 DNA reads TGTGCCTGGAGTGTAATGGGACTAGCCTACGAGCAGTACTTC. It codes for CAWSVMGLAYEQYF. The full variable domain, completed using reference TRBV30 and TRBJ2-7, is SQTIHQWPATLVQPVGSPLSLECTVEGTSNPNLYWYRQAAGRGLQLLFYSVGIGQISSEVPQNLSASRPQDRQFILSSKKLLLSDSGFYLCAWSVMGLAYEQYFGPGTRLTVT.

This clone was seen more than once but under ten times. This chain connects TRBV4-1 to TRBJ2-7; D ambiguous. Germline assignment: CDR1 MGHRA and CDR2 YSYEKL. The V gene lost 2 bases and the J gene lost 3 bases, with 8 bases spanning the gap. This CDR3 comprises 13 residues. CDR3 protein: CASSQSPGYEQYF. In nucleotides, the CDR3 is TGCGCCAGCAGCCAAAGCCCCGGCTACGAGCAGTACTTC.

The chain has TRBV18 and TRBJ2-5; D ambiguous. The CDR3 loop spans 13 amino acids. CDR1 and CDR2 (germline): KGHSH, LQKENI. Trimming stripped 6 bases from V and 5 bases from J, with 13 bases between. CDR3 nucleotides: TGTGCCAGCTCCCCGAGAGGCTTGGAGACCCAGTACTTC. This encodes CASSPRGLETQYF.

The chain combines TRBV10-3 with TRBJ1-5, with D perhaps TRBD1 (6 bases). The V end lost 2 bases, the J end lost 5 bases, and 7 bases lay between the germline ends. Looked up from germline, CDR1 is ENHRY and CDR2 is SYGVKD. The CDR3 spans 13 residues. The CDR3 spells CAISEAGDQPQHF. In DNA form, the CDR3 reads TGTGCCATCAGTGAGGCAGGGGATCAGCCCCAGCATTTT.

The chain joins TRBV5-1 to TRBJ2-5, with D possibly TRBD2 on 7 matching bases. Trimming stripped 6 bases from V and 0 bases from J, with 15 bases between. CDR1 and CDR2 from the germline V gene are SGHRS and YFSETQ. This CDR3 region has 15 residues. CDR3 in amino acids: CASTPGGQYQETQYF. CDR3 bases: TGCGCCAGCACCCCGGGGGGCCAGTACCAAGAGACCCAGTACTTC.

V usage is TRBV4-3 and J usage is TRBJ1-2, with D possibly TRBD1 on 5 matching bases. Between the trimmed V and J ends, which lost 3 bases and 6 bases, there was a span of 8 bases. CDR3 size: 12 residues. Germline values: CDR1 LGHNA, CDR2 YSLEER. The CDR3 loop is CASSQAGHGYTF. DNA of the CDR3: TGCGCCAGCAGCCAGGCGGGGCATGGCTACACCTTC.

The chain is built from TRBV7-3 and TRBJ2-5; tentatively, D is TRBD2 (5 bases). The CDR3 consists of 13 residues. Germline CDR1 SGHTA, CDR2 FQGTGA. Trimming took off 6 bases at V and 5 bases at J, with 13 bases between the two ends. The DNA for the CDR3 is TGTGCCAGCAGTTACCAGCCGGGGGAGACCCAGTACTTC. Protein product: CASSYQPGETQYF.

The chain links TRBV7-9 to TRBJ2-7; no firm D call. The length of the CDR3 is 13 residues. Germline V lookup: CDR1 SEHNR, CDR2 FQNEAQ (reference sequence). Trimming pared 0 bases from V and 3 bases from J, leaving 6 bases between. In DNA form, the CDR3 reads TGTGCCAGCAGCTTAGCTATCAGCTACGAGCAGTACTTC. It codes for CASSLAISYEQYF.

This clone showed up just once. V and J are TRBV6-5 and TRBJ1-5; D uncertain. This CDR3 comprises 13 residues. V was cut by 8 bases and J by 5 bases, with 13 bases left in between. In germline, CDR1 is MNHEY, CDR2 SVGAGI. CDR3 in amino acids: CASCQRRDQPQHF. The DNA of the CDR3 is TGTGCCAGCTGTCAGCGCCGGGATCAGCCCCAGCATTTT.

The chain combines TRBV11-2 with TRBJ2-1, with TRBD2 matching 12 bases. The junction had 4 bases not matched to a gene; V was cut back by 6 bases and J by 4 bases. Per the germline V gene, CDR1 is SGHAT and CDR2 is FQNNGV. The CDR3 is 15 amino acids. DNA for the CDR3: TGTGCCAGCAGAGACCTAGCGGGAGGGTACAATGAGCAGTTCTTC. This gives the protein CASRDLAGGYNEQFF.

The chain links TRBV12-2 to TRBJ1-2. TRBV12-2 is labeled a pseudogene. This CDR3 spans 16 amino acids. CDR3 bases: TGTGCAAGTCGCTTAGCGGAGATAGATTTCACCTATGGCTACACCTTC. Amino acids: CASRLAEIDFTYGYTF.

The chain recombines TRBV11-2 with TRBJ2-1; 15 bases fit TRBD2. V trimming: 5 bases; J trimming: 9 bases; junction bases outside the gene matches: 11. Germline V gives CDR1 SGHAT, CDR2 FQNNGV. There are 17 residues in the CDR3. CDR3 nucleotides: TGTGCCAGCAGCGACGGACTAGCGGGAGGGCCTCGGAGTGAGCAGTTCTTC. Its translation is CASSDGLAGGPRSEQFF. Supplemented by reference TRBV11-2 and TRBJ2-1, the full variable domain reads EAGVAQSPRYKIIEKRQSVAFWCNPISGHATLYWYQQILGQGPKLLIQFQNNGVVDDSQLPKDRFSAERLKGVDSTLKIQPAKLEDSAVYLCASSDGLAGGPRSEQFFGPGTRLTVL.

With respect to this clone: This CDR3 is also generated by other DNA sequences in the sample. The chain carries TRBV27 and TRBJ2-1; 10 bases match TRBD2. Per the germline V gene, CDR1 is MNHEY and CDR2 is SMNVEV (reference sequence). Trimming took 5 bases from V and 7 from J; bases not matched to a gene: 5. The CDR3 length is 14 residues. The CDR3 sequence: CASSLAGVVNEQFF. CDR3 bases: TGTGCCAGCAGTCTAGCGGGAGTAGTAAATGAGCAGTTCTTC.